A single sample gave rise to the 20 T cell receptor beta chains below, sequenced in a study of blood T cell repertoires in COVID-19. Measured with immunoSEQ multiplex PCR; TCRdb has only the in-frame clones, and not every one. The data hold roughly 120,000 clones, with around 84% observed a single time. Sequencing used peripheral blood. The receptors derive from a woman aged 35 to 49 with acute or convalescent COVID-19.

J is TRBJ1-5 and V is TRBV2, with 10 bases fitting TRBD1. Germline CDR1 SNHLY, CDR2 FYNNEI. Trimming cost V 3 bases and J 0 bases; bases outside gene matches: 2. The CDR3 length is 16 residues. In DNA, the CDR3 is TGTGCCAGCAGTGATCGGACAGGGGGTAGCAATCAGCCCCAGCATTTT. It is translated as CASSDRTGGSNQPQHF.

The chain has TRBV28 and TRBJ1-1, with D possibly TRBD1 on 6 matching bases. The CDR3 has 14 residues. Germline CDR1 MDHEN, CDR2 SYDVKM. The V end lost 6 bases, the J end lost 2 bases, and 13 bases lay between the germline ends. CDR3 sequence: CASRAGTQNTEAFF. CDR3 nucleotides: TGTGCCAGCAGGGCCGGGACACAAAACACTGAAGCTTTCTTT.

The J gene is TRBJ2-3, the V gene TRBV6-5; D unclear. This CDR3 comprises 12 residues. V was cut by 9 bases and J by 0 bases, with 7 bases left in between. Germline lookup yields CDR1 MNHEY and CDR2 SVGAGI. For the CDR3, the DNA is TGTGCCAGTCACACGAGCACAGATACGCAGTATTTT. Protein sequence: CASHTSTDTQYF.

The chain employs TRBV5-1 and TRBJ2-1; TRBD2 might be the D (6 bases). V lost 0 bases and J 2 bases, leaving 15 bases between the germline ends. The CDR3 sequence is 17 residues long. CDR1 and CDR2 from the germline V gene are SGHRS and YFSETQ. CDR3: CASSLVYPGATYNEQFF. The CDR3 nucleotides are TGCGCCAGCAGCTTGGTTTACCCGGGAGCGACCTACAATGAGCAGTTCTTC.

V is TRBV9 and J is TRBJ1-1, with a weak D call TRBD1 (6 bases). CDR1 and CDR2 (germline): SGDLS, YYNGEE. The V and J ends lost 3 bases and 0 bases respectively, with 18 bases between them. This CDR3 comprises 17 residues. CDR3 residues: CASSGPLTGYVNTEAFF. The CDR3 DNA reads TGTGCCAGCAGCGGTCCGCTTACAGGGTATGTGAACACTGAAGCTTTCTTT.

Concerning this clone: This same CDR3 is encoded by further DNA sequences in the sample. The chain is built from TRBV7-9 and TRBJ2-2; D not resolved. CDR1 is SEHNR and CDR2 is FQNEAQ in the germline V gene (reference sequence). This CDR3 contains 13 residues. V lost 6 bases and J 1 base, leaving 6 bases between the germline ends. This CDR3 reads CASRRRNTGELFF. CDR3 DNA sequence: TGTGCCAGCAGGAGGAGGAACACCGGGGAGCTGTTTTTT. The complete variable domain, with remaining parts taken from reference TRBV7-9 and TRBJ2-2, reads DTGVSQNPRHKITKRGQNVTFRCDPISEHNRLYWYRQTLGQGPEFLTYFQNEAQLEKSRLLSDRFSAERPKGSFSTLEIQRTEQGDSAMYLCASRRRNTGELFFGEGSRLTVL.

V and J are TRBV30 and TRBJ1-4; maybe TRBD1 (6 bases). Germline V gene sequence: CDR1 GTSNPN, CDR2 SVGIG (reference sequence). This CDR3 region has 14 residues. V was shortened by 6 bases and J by 8 bases, with 19 bases between the two germline ends. CDR3 sequence reads: CACGQIRNREKLFF. The CDR3 DNA follows: TGTGCCTGCGGACAGATTAGGAACCGGGAAAAACTGTTTTTT.

The gene calls are TRBV4-1 and TRBJ1-2; 7 bases agree with TRBD1. After removal of 4 bases from V and 5 bases from J, the junction contained 7 bases not matched to a gene. Germline V CDR1 and CDR2: MGHRA, YSYEKL. The CDR3 covers 14 residues. The CDR3 sequence: CASSRPGQLYGYTF. CDR3 in DNA: TGCGCCAGCAGCCGACCGGGACAGCTTTATGGCTACACCTTC.

The rearrangement joins TRBV3-1 (or the pseudogene TRBV3-2) to TRBJ1-5, with D hard to call. Trimming took off 1 base at V and 3 bases at J, with 4 bases between the two ends. The CDR3 totals 13 residues. The germline CDR1 and CDR2 sequences are LGHDT and YNNKEL (reference sequence). Here the CDR3 reads CASSQGVNQPQHF. Written as DNA, the CDR3 is TGTGCCAGCAGCCAAGGAGTCAATCAGCCCCAGCATTTT.

CDR3 amino acids: CASSSYGEGNEKLFF. CDR3 nucleotide sequence: TGTGCCAGCAGTTCCTATGGGGAGGGTAATGAAAAACTGTTTTTT. The chain combines TRBV6-5 with TRBJ1-4, with unresolved D. Germline V CDR1 and CDR2: MNHEY, SVGAGI. Trimming shortened V by 4 bases and J by 4 bases, and 13 bases separated the two germline ends. The CDR3 loop spans 15 amino acids.

The chain uses TRBV7-2 and TRBJ1-4; D is undetermined. Per germline, CDR1 SGHTA and CDR2 FQGNSA. The germline V and J ends were trimmed by 5 bases and 8 bases, with 18 bases remaining between them. This CDR3 has 15 residues. CDR3 protein: CASSPTRLLREKLFF. CDR3 DNA: TGTGCCAGCAGCCCCACTCGGCTCTTGAGGGAAAAACTGTTTTTT. Full variable domain (outside the CDR3, taken from reference TRBV7-2 and TRBJ1-4): GAGVSQSPSNKVTEKGKDVELRCDPISGHTALYWYRQSLGQGLEFLIYFQGNSAPDKSGLPSDRFSAERTGGSVSTLTIQRTQQEDSAVYLCASSPTRLLREKLFFGSGTQLSVL.

This clone was picked up one time. The DNA of the CDR3 is TGTGCCAGTAGGATACAGGGAGGCGAGCAGTACTTC. Encoded protein: CASRIQGGEQYF. The chain carries TRBV19 and TRBJ2-7, with D perhaps given as TRBD1 or TRBD2 (6 bases each). V was clipped by 6 bases and J by 6 bases, with 12 bases between them. This CDR3 has 12 residues. Per germline, CDR1 LNHDA and CDR2 SQIVND (reference sequence). Using reference TRBV19 and TRBJ2-7 for the parts outside the CDR3, the full variable domain is DGGITQSPKYLFRKEGQNVTLSCEQNLNHDAMYWYRQDPGQGLRLIYYSQIVNDFQKGDIAEGYSVSREKKESFPLTVTSAQKNPTAFYLCASRIQGGEQYFGPGTRLTVT.

This chain connects TRBV5-1 to TRBJ1-1; 9 bases align to TRBD1. Germline V lookup: CDR1 SGHRS, CDR2 YFSETQ. The J segment lost 4 bases and the V segment lost 2 bases, leaving 9 bases of the junction unmatched. CDR3 length equals 16 residues. This chain's CDR3 is CASSFRTGASLTEAFF. CDR3 nucleotide sequence: TGCGCCAGCAGCTTCAGGACAGGGGCCTCACTCACTGAAGCTTTCTTT. The whole variable domain, remainder taken from reference TRBV5-1 and TRBJ1-1, is KAGVTQTPRYLIKTRGQQVTLSCSPISGHRSVSWYQQTPGQGLQFLFEYFSETQRNKGNFPGRFSGRQFSNSRSEMNVSTLELGDSALYLCASSFRTGASLTEAFFGQGTRLTVV.

The genes are TRBV24-1 and TRBJ2-1, with 11 bases that match TRBD2. This CDR3 contains 17 residues. Germline CDR1 reads KGHDR; CDR2 reads SFDVKD. V was clipped by 4 bases and J by 4 bases; unmatched bases: 8. As DNA, the CDR3 is TGTGCCACCAGTGAGTCCGGGACTAGCGGAAGGTACAATGAGCAGTTCTTC. Translation: CATSESGTSGRYNEQFF.

This clone was seen just once. The rearrangement joins TRBV19 to TRBJ1-6; unclear D gene. Trimming left V 4 bases short and J 7 bases short, with 11 bases between. This CDR3 is 14 amino acids long. Germline V gives CDR1 LNHDA, CDR2 SQIVND (reference sequence). The CDR3 protein is CASSSRGRNSPLHF. CDR3 coding DNA: TGTGCCAGTAGTAGTCGAGGGAGGAATTCACCCCTCCACTTT.

There are a few counts of this clone. The chain joins TRBV6-5 to TRBJ1-1; D remains ambiguous. CDR3 length: 15 amino acids. The germline gives CDR1 MNHEY, CDR2 SVGAGI. V was clipped by 7 bases and J by 2 bases, with 17 bases between them. The CDR3 DNA is TGTGCCAGCATTTTAAACCGACAAACAAACACTGAAGCTTTCTTT. This gives the protein CASILNRQTNTEAFF.

This chain's CDR3 is CASSTAPSPLHF. In nucleotides, the CDR3 is TGTGCCAGCAGCACAGCCCCCTCACCCCTCCACTTT. J is TRBJ1-6 and V is TRBV7-2; D remains ambiguous. V was pared by 5 bases and J by 10 bases, with 9 bases between. Per the germline V gene, CDR1 is SGHTA and CDR2 is FQGNSA. The length of the CDR3 is 12 residues.

The chain couples TRBV6-5 to TRBJ2-4; 9 bases are a match to TRBD1. The germline V gene has CDR1 MNHEY and CDR2 SVGAGI. Trimming cost V 2 bases and J 7 bases; bases outside gene matches: 6. The CDR3 extends over 15 amino acids. For the CDR3, the DNA is TGTGCCAGCAGTTACGTGGACAGGGGCAAGAACATTCAGTACTTC. This codes for CASSYVDRGKNIQYF.

The gene calls are TRBV2 and TRBJ1-2; 10 bases are a match to TRBD1. This CDR3 comprises 15 residues. CDR1 and CDR2 (germline): SNHLY, FYNNEI. J was trimmed by 6 bases and V by 6 bases; bases with no gene match: 10. The CDR3 is CASRDFSGTGDGYTF. As DNA, the CDR3 is TGTGCCAGCAGGGATTTTTCCGGGACAGGGGATGGCTACACCTTC.

Here the CDR3 reads CATRPGTGANQPQHF. In DNA, the CDR3 is TGTGCCACCAGACCCGGGACAGGCGCCAATCAGCCCCAGCATTTT. This rearrangement joins TRBV15 to TRBJ1-5; 8 bases align to TRBD1. With 6 bases clipped from V and 3 bases from J, the junction kept 7 bases outside the gene matches. The CDR3 contains 15 residues. Germline V gene sequence: CDR1 LNHNV, CDR2 YYDKDF (reference sequence).